This T cell receptor beta chain was identified in a study of shared clonotypes between healthy human individuals. Points on this clone: The antigen remains unidentified.

General observations from the study: Four donors held about 5% of naive CD4 clonotypes in common. Clonotype sharing levels among donors were expected to vary with sequencing depth.

Germline V gives CDR1 MNHEY, CDR2 SVGAGI. The V and J ends lost 7 bases and 5 bases respectively, with 12 bases between them. The CDR3 loop spans 12 amino acids. CD45RO-negative, CCR7-selected cells formed the naive CD8 fraction, which excluded terminally differentiated effector memory CD45RA+ cells. It was at deep level that the assay was run. Only in-frame clones appear in the TCRdb table, and some are missing; sequencing was by immunoSEQ multiplex PCR. The table shows 1.5 million to 2.5 million clones, with less than 95% occurring only once. This chain uses TRBV6-5 with TRBJ2-7; the D gene is possibly TRBD2 (5 bases). Sequenced material: naive CD8+ T cells sorted from blood. The TCR was taken from a man aged 18 to 29 in good health. This CDR3 is CASKGPGDEQYF. CDR3 in DNA: TGTGCCAGCAAGGGTCCCGGGGACGAGCAGTACTTC.